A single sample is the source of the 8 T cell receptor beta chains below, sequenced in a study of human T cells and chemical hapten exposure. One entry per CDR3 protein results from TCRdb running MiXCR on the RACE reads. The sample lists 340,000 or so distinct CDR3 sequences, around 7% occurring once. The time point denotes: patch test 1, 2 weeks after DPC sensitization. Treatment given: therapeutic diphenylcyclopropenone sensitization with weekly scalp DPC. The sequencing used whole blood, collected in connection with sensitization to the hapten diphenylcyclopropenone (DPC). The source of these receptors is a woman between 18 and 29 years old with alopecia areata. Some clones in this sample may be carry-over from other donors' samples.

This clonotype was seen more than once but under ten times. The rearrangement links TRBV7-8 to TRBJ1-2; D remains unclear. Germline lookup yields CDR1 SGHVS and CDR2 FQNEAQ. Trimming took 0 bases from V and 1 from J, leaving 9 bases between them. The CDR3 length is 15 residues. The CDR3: CASSLARSNNYGYTF. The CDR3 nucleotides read TGTGCCAGCAGCTTAGCGCGAAGCAATAACTATGGCTACACCTTC.

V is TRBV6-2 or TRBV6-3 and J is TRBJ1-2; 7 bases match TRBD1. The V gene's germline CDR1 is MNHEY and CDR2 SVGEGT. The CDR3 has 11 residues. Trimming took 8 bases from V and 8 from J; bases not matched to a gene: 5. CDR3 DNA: TGTGCCAGCGGAGACAGGGAAGGCTACACCTTC. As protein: CASGDREGYTF.

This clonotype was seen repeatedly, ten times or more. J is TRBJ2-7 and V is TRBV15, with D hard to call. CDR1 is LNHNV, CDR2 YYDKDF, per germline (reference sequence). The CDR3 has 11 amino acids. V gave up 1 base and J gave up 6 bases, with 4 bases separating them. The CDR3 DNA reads TGTGCCACCAGCAGAGTGGGCGAGCAGTACTTC. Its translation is CATSRVGEQYF.

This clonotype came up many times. The CDR3 sequence: CASSSYRGEDYGYTF. CDR3 in DNA: TGTGCCAGCAGTTCATACAGGGGAGAGGACTATGGCTACACCTTC. V gene TRBV27 combines with J gene TRBJ1-2; 7 nucleotides match TRBD1. V lost 4 bases to trimming and J lost 3 bases; unmatched junction nucleotides: 8. The CDR3 has 15 amino acids. Per germline, CDR1 MNHEY and CDR2 SMNVEV (reference sequence).

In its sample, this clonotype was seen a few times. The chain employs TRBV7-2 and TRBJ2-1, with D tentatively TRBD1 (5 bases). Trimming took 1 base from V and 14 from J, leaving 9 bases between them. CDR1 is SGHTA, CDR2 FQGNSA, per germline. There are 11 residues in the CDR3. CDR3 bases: TGTGCCAGCAGCTTAGGCCAGGGCAAGTTCTTC. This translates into CASSLGQGKFF.

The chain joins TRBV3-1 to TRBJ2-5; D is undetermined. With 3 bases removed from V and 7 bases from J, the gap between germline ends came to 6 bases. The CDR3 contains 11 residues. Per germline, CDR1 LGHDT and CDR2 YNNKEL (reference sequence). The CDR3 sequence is CASSHFRTQYF. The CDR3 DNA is TGTGCCAGCAGCCATTTTCGGACCCAGTACTTC.

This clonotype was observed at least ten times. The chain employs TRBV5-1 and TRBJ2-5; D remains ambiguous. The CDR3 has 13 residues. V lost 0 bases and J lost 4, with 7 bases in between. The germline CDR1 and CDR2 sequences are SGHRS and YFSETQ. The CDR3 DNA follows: TGCGCCAGCAGCTTGGATGGTAGAGAGACCCAGTACTTC. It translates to CASSLDGRETQYF.

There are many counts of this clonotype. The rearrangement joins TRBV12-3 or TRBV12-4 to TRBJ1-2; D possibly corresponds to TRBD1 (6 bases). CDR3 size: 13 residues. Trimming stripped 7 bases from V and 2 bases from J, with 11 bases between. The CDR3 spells CASTQGINYGYTF. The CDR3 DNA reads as TGTGCCAGCACCCAGGGGATCAACTATGGCTACACCTTC.